The 10 T cell receptor beta chains below all came from one sample that was sequenced in a study of post-analysis software for immune sequencing data (dated by TCRdb to the mid-2010s). To prepare the library, PCR was applied. The sequencer listed for this sample is Illumina HiSeq 2500. To reduce PCR and sequencing biases, unique molecular identifiers were incorporated into the TCR beta cDNA libraries. The public sequencing data were trimmed at Q25 with fastp and processed into clonotypes with MiXCR by TCRdb, which kept only in-frame beta chains. Each CDR3 protein appears once, grouped with its most common genes and DNA. This sample gives 650,000 to 900,000 distinct CDR3 sequences in total; about half of them show up just once. The ten biggest clones cover 4.9% of the sample. Findings and caveats that apply to the study as a whole: About 5 TRBV segments, including TRBV5-6, TRBV5-1 and TRBV20-1, were significantly more frequent in patients than controls.

Antigens of these TCRs are unknown. The material sequenced was blood. The receptors stem from a girl aged 10 to 17 with multiple sclerosis.

The chain uses TRBV5-1 and TRBJ2-1; TRBD2 matches at 8 bases. This CDR3 region has 15 residues. V dropped 1 base and J dropped 7; count of bases not matched to a gene: 7. Germline loops: CDR1 SGHRS, CDR2 YFSETQ. The CDR3 DNA follows: TGCGCCAGCAGCTTGATTAGCGGGACCCTTAATGAGCAGTTCTTC. Amino acids: CASSLISGTLNEQFF.

The rearrangement uses TRBV29-1 and TRBJ2-3; TRBD2 aligns across 14 bases. The CDR3 loop spans 16 amino acids. Germline lookup yields CDR1 SQVTM and CDR2 ANQGSEA. Losses at the gene ends were 6 bases for V and 0 bases for J; bases not matched to a gene: 5. CDR3 sequence (DNA): TGCAGCGTGGGGACTAGCGGGAGCCATAGCACAGATACGCAGTATTTT. Its translation is CSVGTSGSHSTDTQYF.

The CDR3 DNA sequence: TGCAGCGTCCTCGGTGGGGGGCGCTCCTACGAGCAGTACTTC. Translation gives CSVLGGGRSYEQYF. The chain uses TRBV29-1 and TRBJ2-7, with D perhaps given as TRBD1 or TRBD2 (6 bases each). This CDR3 has 14 residues. The germline CDR1 and CDR2 sequences are SQVTM and ANQGSEA. V lost 6 bases and J 0 bases, leaving 15 bases between the germline ends.

The table lists this clonotype with a few counts. The V call is TRBV5-1, the J call TRBJ2-7; 7 positions match TRBD2. The germline gives CDR1 SGHRS, CDR2 YFSETQ. The CDR3 runs to 13 residues. Trimming at V came to 2 bases and at J to 7 bases, leaving 6 bases not matched to a gene. The CDR3 loop is CASSLAGPGEQYF. For the CDR3, the DNA is TGCGCCAGCAGCTTAGCGGGGCCGGGAGAGCAGTACTTC.

The chain has TRBV20-1 and TRBJ2-3; 7 nucleotides match TRBD2. The germline V gene encodes CDR1 DFQATT and CDR2 SNEGSKA (reference sequence). V was pared by 3 bases and J by 0 bases, with 9 bases of the junction left unmatched. CDR3 size: 16 residues. The CDR3 sequence: CSASPGLPTSTDTQYF. The CDR3 nucleotides are TGCAGTGCTAGCCCGGGACTACCGACTAGCACAGATACGCAGTATTTT.

This chain joins TRBV7-9 and TRBJ2-3; TRBD1 agrees at 9 bases. CDR3 length equals 17 residues. V was clipped by 8 bases and J by 6 bases; unmatched bases: 18. The germline CDR1 and CDR2 sequences are SEHNR and FQNEAQ (reference sequence). The DNA for the CDR3 is TGTGCCAGCTTACCCTTATACGGGACAGGGCCAGGGGATACGCAGTATTTT. Translated: CASLPLYGTGPGDTQYF.

The chain couples TRBV7-9 to TRBJ1-4; no reliable D call. CDR1 is SEHNR and CDR2 is FQNEAQ in the germline V gene (reference sequence). V lost 1 base and J lost 2, with 14 bases in between. This CDR3 contains 17 residues. CDR3 region: CASSLGRLRVTNEKLFF. The CDR3 DNA reads as TGTGCCAGCAGCTTAGGGCGTCTTAGGGTTACTAATGAAAAACTGTTTTTT.

CDR3 DNA: TGTGCCAGCAGCCAAAAGCGGGGGAGCCAAGAGACCCAGTACTTC. The encoded protein is CASSQKRGSQETQYF. The rearrangement uses TRBV4-2 and TRBJ2-5; 8 positions agree with TRBD2. The germline V gene encodes CDR1 LGHNA and CDR2 YNFKEQ. The ends lost 2 bases at V and 1 base at J; junction bases unmatched: 3. The CDR3 totals 15 residues.

This clonotype was counted between two and nine times. The CDR3 sequence is CASSYVGRLDEQYF. CDR3 coding DNA: TGTGCCAGCAGTTACGTGGGACGTCTGGACGAGCAGTACTTC. J is TRBJ2-5 and V is TRBV6-6; D is possibly TRBD1 or TRBD2 (5 bases each). The J call may be faulty, since TRBJ2-7 better matches the DNA end. The CDR3 length is 14 residues. Looked up from germline, CDR1 is MNHNY and CDR2 is SVGAGI (reference sequence).

This chain's CDR3 is CASRTTGAETQYF. CDR3 DNA: TGTGCCAGTAGGACGACAGGGGCCGAGACCCAGTACTTC. The chain employs TRBV19 and TRBJ2-7; 8 bases fit TRBD1. The DNA end is more similar to TRBJ2-5, so the J call may be wrong. CDR3 size: 13 residues. Germline V gives CDR1 LNHDA, CDR2 SQIVND (reference sequence).